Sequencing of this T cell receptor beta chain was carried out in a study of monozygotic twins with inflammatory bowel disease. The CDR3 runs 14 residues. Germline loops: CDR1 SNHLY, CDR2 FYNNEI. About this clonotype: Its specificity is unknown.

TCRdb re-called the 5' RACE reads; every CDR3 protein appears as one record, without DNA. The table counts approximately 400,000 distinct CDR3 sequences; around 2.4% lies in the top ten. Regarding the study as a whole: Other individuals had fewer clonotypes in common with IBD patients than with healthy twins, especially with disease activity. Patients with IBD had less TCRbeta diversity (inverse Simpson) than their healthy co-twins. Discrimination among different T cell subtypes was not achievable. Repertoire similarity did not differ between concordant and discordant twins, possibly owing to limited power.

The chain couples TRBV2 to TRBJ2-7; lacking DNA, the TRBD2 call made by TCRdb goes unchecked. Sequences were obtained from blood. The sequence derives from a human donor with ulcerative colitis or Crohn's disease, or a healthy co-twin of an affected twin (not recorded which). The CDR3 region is CASRLSGGSYEQYF.